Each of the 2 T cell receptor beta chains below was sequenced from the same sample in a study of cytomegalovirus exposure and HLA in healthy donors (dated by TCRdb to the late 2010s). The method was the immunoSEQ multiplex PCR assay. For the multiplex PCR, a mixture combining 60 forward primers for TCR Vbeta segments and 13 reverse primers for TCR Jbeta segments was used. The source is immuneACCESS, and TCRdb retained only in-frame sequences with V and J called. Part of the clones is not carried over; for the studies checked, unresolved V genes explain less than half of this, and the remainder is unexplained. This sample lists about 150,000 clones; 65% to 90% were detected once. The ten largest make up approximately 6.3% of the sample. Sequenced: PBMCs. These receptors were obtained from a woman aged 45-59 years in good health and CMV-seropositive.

The CDR3 DNA follows: TGTGCCAGCAGAGCCGGAGGACCGGGACAGGGTATGAGGCCCCAGCATTTT. Its translation is CASRAGGPGQGMRPQHF. The V call is TRBV2, the J call TRBJ1-5; TRBD1 agrees at 9 bases. The junction had 18 bases not matched to a gene; V was cut back by 6 bases and J by 9 bases. The germline gives CDR1 SNHLY, CDR2 FYNNEI. CDR3 size: 17 residues.

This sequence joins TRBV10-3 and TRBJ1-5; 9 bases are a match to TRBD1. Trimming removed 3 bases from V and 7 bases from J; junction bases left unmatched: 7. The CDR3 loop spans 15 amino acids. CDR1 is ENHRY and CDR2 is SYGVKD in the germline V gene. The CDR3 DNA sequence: TGTGCCATCAGTGAACGACAGGGGGGGATCCAGCCCCAGCATTTT. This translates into CAISERQGGIQPQHF.